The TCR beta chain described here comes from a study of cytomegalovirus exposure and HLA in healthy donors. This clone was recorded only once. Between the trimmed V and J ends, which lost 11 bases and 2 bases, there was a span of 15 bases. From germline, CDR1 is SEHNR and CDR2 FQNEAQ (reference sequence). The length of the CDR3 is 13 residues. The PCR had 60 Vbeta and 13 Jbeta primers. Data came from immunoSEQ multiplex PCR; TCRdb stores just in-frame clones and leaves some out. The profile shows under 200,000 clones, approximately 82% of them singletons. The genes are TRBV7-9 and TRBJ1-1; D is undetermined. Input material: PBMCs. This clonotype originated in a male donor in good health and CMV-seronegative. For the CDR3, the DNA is TGTGCCCCCACGGGAACAGCTAACACTGAAGCTTTCTTT. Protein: CAPTGTANTEAFF.